This T cell receptor beta chain was identified during a study of cytomegalovirus exposure and HLA in healthy donors. Study results and caveats: TCR beta chains associated with HLA were, in a later analysis, more clonally expanded than equally common others. Per published accounts, TCR beta sequences correctly predicted the HLA-A and HLA-B alleles of most subjects. Most TCRs appeared rarely, but some public TCRs recurred in many donors. A missense DCLRE1C variant was associated with V- and J-gene trimming of TCR beta chains in a later analysis, and an independent cohort replicated the association.

Looked up from germline, CDR1 is MGHRA and CDR2 is YSYEKL. This CDR3 spans 16 amino acids. Unmatched junction bases numbered 11, after V lost 4 bases and J lost 6 bases. To note about this clone: Its target is not known.

PCR primers comprised 60 Vbeta and 13 Jbeta primers. Measured with immunoSEQ multiplex PCR; TCRdb has only the in-frame clones, and not every one. The data show approximately 130,000 clones, 80% to 90% seen once. The chain uses TRBV4-1 and TRBJ2-7, with 11 bases matching TRBD1. Specimen: PBMCs. This receptor was identified in a man aged 45-60 years in good health and CMV-seronegative. This CDR3 reads CASSPTPDRGRGEQYF. DNA of the CDR3: TGCGCCAGCAGCCCGACCCCGGACAGGGGGCGCGGCGAGCAGTACTTC.